Reported below is one T cell receptor (beta chain). These data are taken from a study of blood T cell repertoires in COVID-19. Turning to the study itself: The United States, Italy and Spain supplied acute and convalescent COVID-19 samples.

Measured with immunoSEQ multiplex PCR; TCRdb has only the in-frame clones, and not every one. The sample holds 100,000 to 150,000 clones; about 80% are singletons and the top ten take about an eighth. Deletions cut 9 bases from V and 7 bases from J, with 10 bases between. The CDR3 has 11 residues. Germline loops: CDR1 SNHLY, CDR2 FYNNEI. This chain uses TRBV2 with TRBJ1-5; unclear D gene. Sample: peripheral blood. The clonotype comes from a man in his fifties or sixties with acute or convalescent COVID-19. The CDR3 DNA reads TGTGCCAGTTCGCGGGGACAGCCCCAGCATTTT. Amino acid sequence: CASSRGQPQHF.